Below, 18 T cell receptor beta chains from the same sample are listed, as sequenced in a study of memory CD4+ T cells and cytomegalovirus serostatus. Sequenced by immunoSEQ multiplex PCR; TCRdb stores in-frame clones only, minus some. The sample holds 40,000 to 55,000 clones; over 70% are singletons and the top ten take 2%. Single viable CD3+CD4+CD8-CD45RO+ cells were sorted as the memory CD4+ T cells. Sample: memory CD4+ T cells from blood. Every receptor here comes from an adult in good health and CMV-seropositive.

The chain has TRBV18 and TRBJ2-2, with D possibly being TRBD1 or TRBD2 (5 bases each). The germline V and J ends were trimmed by 6 bases and 3 bases, with 20 bases remaining between them. Germline V gene sequence: CDR1 KGHSH, CDR2 LQKENI. The length of the CDR3 is 17 residues. The CDR3 loop reads CASSAFGQGRDTGELFF. The CDR3 DNA is TGTGCCAGCTCTGCCTTTGGTCAGGGACGTGACACCGGGGAGCTGTTTTTT.

The chain is built from TRBV25-1 and TRBJ1-3, with D tentatively TRBD1 (5 bases). CDR3 length: 14 residues. Germline CDR1 MGHDK, CDR2 SYGVNS. V gave up 5 bases and J gave up 3 bases, with 11 bases separating them. In DNA form, the CDR3 reads TGTGCCAGCAGTCCAGGGATGATTGGAAACACCATATATTTT. It translates to CASSPGMIGNTIYF. The full variable domain, in which reference TRBV25-1 and TRBJ1-3 provide the parts outside the CDR3, is EADIYQTPRYLVIGTGKKITLECSQTMGHDKMYWYQQDPGMELHLIHYSYGVNSTEKGDLSSESTVSRIRTEHFPLTLESARPSHTSQYLCASSPGMIGNTIYFGEGSWLTVV.

The chain links TRBV5-4 to TRBJ2-7, with unresolved D. The germline CDR1 and CDR2 sequences are SGHNT and YYREEE (reference sequence). CDR3 length: 14 residues. Trimming cost V 0 bases and J 7 bases, with 14 bases left between them. CDR3 in amino acids: CASSLVSQVGEQYF. The CDR3 DNA follows: TGTGCCAGCAGCTTGGTGTCCCAAGTGGGGGAGCAGTACTTC.

This clone was seen just once. The V gene is TRBV7-2, the J gene TRBJ2-7; 8 bases are a match to TRBD2. Germline V gene data show CDR1 as SGHTA and CDR2 as FQGNSA. CDR3 length: 14 residues. V lost 2 bases to trimming and J lost 2 bases; unmatched junction nucleotides: 2. The CDR3 DNA is TGTGCCAGCAGCTTAAACGGGAGGGCCTACGAGCAGTACTTC. Residues: CASSLNGRAYEQYF.

V and J are TRBV5-6 and TRBJ2-1; D is ambiguous. V was trimmed by 4 bases and J by 7 bases, leaving 15 bases between them. The CDR3 runs 14 residues. Germline CDR1 SGHDT, CDR2 YYEEEE. The CDR3 spells CASSTQGVLNEQFF. The CDR3 nucleotides read TGTGCCAGCAGCACACAAGGTGTGTTGAATGAGCAGTTCTTC.

The genes are TRBV7-2 and TRBJ2-1, with 9 bases lining up with TRBD2. CDR3 size: 16 residues. V was clipped by 1 base and J by 6 bases; unmatched bases: 7. From germline, CDR1 is SGHTA and CDR2 FQGNSA. CDR3 in amino acids: CASSLVGSGRANEQFF. In DNA form, the CDR3 reads TGTGCCAGCAGCTTAGTAGGTAGCGGGAGAGCCAATGAGCAGTTCTTC.

V usage is TRBV9 and J usage is TRBJ1-4, with unresolved D. The CDR3 covers 15 residues. V lost 0 bases and J lost 7, with 13 bases in between. Germline-derived CDR1 and CDR2 are SGDLS and YYNGEE. CDR3 coding DNA: TGTGCCAGCAGCGTAGGCACGGGCTCGGGTGAAAAACTGTTTTTT. The encoded protein is CASSVGTGSGEKLFF.

The chain links TRBV6-5 to TRBJ2-3; 10 bases line up with TRBD2. The CDR3 totals 15 residues. The germline CDR1 and CDR2 sequences are MNHEY and SVGAGI. The J segment lost 2 bases and the V segment lost 6 bases, leaving 5 bases of the junction unmatched. This CDR3 reads CASRPAGGFTDTQYF. Written as DNA, the CDR3 is TGTGCCAGCAGGCCAGCGGGAGGGTTCACAGATACGCAGTATTTT.

This chain joins TRBV18 and TRBJ2-1; D is possibly TRBD2 (5 bases). Germline assignment: CDR1 KGHSH and CDR2 LQKENI. Trimming pared 2 bases from V and 0 bases from J, leaving 8 bases between. The CDR3 consists of 15 residues. CDR3 protein: CASSPSGSSYNEQFF. In DNA form, the CDR3 reads TGTGCCAGCTCACCAAGTGGGAGCTCCTACAATGAGCAGTTCTTC.

The chain joins TRBV5-8 to TRBJ1-3; D possibly corresponds to TRBD1 (6 bases). The CDR3 has 17 residues. Trimming removed 4 bases at V and 7 bases at J, with 24 bases between. In germline, CDR1 is SGHTS, CDR2 YDEGEE. The DNA of the CDR3 is TGTGCCAGCAGCCACTACCTCCGGGACGGAAGGGGGAACACCATATATTTT. It specifies CASSHYLRDGRGNTIYF.

The J gene is TRBJ2-7, the V gene TRBV4-1; perhaps D is TRBD1 or TRBD2 (5 bases each). This CDR3 contains 11 residues. CDR1 is MGHRA, CDR2 YSYEKL, per germline. Trimming stripped 4 bases from V and 7 bases from J, with 8 bases between. This CDR3 reads CASSPWGEQYF. The CDR3 DNA sequence: TGCGCCAGCAGCCCATGGGGGGAGCAGTACTTC.

V and J are TRBV10-3 and TRBJ2-3; 10 bases map to TRBD2. The CDR3 consists of 18 residues. Trimming took 0 bases from V and 5 from J; bases not matched to a gene: 11. The germline gives CDR1 ENHRY, CDR2 SYGVKD. CDR3 nucleotides: TGTGCCATCAGTGAGTCGACTCGGGCTAGCGGGAGATTAGATACGCAGTATTTT. Protein sequence: CAISESTRASGRLDTQYF.

This rearrangement joins TRBV15 to TRBJ1-1; possible D gene TRBD1, 6 bases. Germline V CDR1 and CDR2: LNHNV, YYDKDF (reference sequence). V shed 0 bases and J shed 4 bases, with 15 bases lying between them. This CDR3 comprises 16 residues. Written as DNA, the CDR3 is TGTGCCACCAGCAGAGACCCGGGACACGCGTCCACTGAAGCTTTCTTT. It translates to CATSRDPGHASTEAFF. The full variable domain, rest sourced from reference TRBV15 and TRBJ1-1, is DAMVIQNPRYQVTQFGKPVTLSCSQTLNHNVMYWYQQKSSQAPKLLFHYYDKDFNNEADTPDNFQSRRPNTSFCFLDIRSPGLGDTAMYLCATSRDPGHASTEAFFGQGTRLTVV.

The rearrangement uses TRBV7-9 and TRBJ1-5; a weak D match, TRBD1 (6 bases). The CDR3 is 17 amino acids. The V gene's germline CDR1 is SEHNR and CDR2 FQNEAQ (reference sequence). V was cut by 4 bases and J by 4 bases, with 20 bases left in between. The CDR3 protein is CASSSTTRGGPNQPQHF. DNA of the CDR3: TGTGCCAGCAGCTCAACGACTAGGGGGGGGCCGAATCAGCCCCAGCATTTT.

V usage is TRBV7-9 and J usage is TRBJ2-7; D might be TRBD2 (5 bases). The V gene's germline CDR1 is SEHNR and CDR2 FQNEAQ (reference sequence). The V end was cut by 4 bases, the J end by 0 bases, with 13 bases between. The CDR3 totals 15 residues. The CDR3 DNA sequence: TGTGCCAGCAGCTCCCCCCGGAGGACCTCCTACGAGCAGTACTTC. Translation: CASSSPRRTSYEQYF.

V usage is TRBV11-2 and J usage is TRBJ2-6; maybe TRBD1 (7 bases). The V end lost 5 bases, the J end lost 2 bases, and 16 bases lay between the germline ends. Per germline, CDR1 SGHAT and CDR2 FQNNGV. The CDR3 length is 17 residues. CDR3 in DNA: TGTGCCAGCAGCCCACCAGGCAGGGGGGCTGGGGCCAACGTCCTGACTTTC. It codes for CASSPPGRGAGANVLTF.

In its sample, this clone was seen a few times. The chain has TRBV7-9 and TRBJ1-1; D gene ambiguous. Germline CDR1 reads SEHNR; CDR2 reads FQNEAQ (reference sequence). There are 15 residues in the CDR3. The V end was cut by 4 bases, the J end by 5 bases, with 17 bases between. The CDR3 nucleotides are TGTGCCAGCAGCTCGCCGGTCCCAACGGGGACTGAAGCTTTCTTT. It specifies CASSSPVPTGTEAFF.

This clone has only one observation. As DNA, the CDR3 is TGTGCCAGCAGCACGGCGGGAATCACAGATACGCAGTATTTT. Amino acid sequence: CASSTAGITDTQYF. The chain joins TRBV9 to TRBJ2-3, with a possible D match to TRBD2 (6 bases). Trimming left V 4 bases short and J 2 bases short, with 11 bases between. Germline V gene sequence: CDR1 SGDLS, CDR2 YYNGEE. CDR3 length: 14 amino acids.